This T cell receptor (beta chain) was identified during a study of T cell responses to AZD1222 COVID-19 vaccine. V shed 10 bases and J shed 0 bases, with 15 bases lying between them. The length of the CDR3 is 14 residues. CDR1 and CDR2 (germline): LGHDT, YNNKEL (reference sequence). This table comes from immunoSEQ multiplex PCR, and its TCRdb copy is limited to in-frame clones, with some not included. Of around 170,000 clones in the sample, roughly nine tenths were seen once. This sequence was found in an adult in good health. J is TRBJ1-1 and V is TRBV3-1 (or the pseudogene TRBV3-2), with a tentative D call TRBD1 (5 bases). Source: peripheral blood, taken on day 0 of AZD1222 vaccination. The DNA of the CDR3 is TGTGCCACCCAGCGGGGGACCATGAACACTGAAGCTTTCTTT. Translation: CATQRGTMNTEAFF.